The 27 T cell receptor delta chains in this list originate from one sample, sequenced in a study of Vδ1+ human thymocytes. Regarding the study as a whole: Thymic TRG and TRD repertoires appeared highly polyclonal, with Gaussian CDR3 length distributions.

RNA was extracted from the cells and then reverse transcribed. Pooled V-gene forward primers with one constant-region reverse primer generated the CDR3 amplicons by multiplex PCR. TCRdb re-analyzed the multiplex PCR reads via CATT. The table includes roughly 25,000 delta-chain clones, around 7.7% detected once. These receptors' antigens are unknown. Sequencing input: Vdelta1+ gamma-delta thymocytes from the thymus. Subset described: FACS-sorted CD3+ TCRalphabeta- TCRVdelta1+ TCRVdelta2- thymocytes. These receptors were collected from a girl in the first two years of life who had congenital heart surgery.

V and J are TRDV1 and TRDJ1; the D gene is possibly TRDD3 (6 bases). The V and J ends lost 0 bases and 1 base respectively, with 30 bases between them. The CDR3 extends over 22 amino acids. Germline CDR1 and CDR2: TSWWSYY and QGS. CDR3: CALGELGGSVRDSDLSTDKLIF. CDR3 in DNA: TGTGCTCTTGGGGAACTAGGGGGTTCAGTCCGGGATAGTGACCTCTCCACCGATAAACTCATCTTT.

This clone was detected a few times. The genes are TRDV1 and TRDJ1; a possible D gene is TRDD3 (6 bases). The CDR3 loop spans 21 amino acids. V lost 1 base to trimming and J lost 4 bases, with 31 bases between them. Germline CDR1 reads TSWWSYY; CDR2 reads QGS. The CDR3 DNA reads TGTGCTCTTGGGGAACACCCCGTTTGGCCTCATCGTTTGGAGGGATACGATAAACTCATCTTT. Protein product: CALGEHPVWPHRLEGYDKLIF.

A J gene of TRDJ1 was called, though the V gene was not; the table names TRDD3, a call not compared with the DNA. The CDR3 has 18 residues. CDR3 region: CALGMSRTGGYEDDKLIF. In nucleotides, the CDR3 is TGTGCTCTTGGGATGTCAAGGACTGGGGGATACGAGGACGATAAACTCATCTTT.

The chain joins TRDV1 to TRDJ1; 10 positions match TRDD3. The ends lost 2 bases at V and 2 bases at J; junction bases unmatched: 17. From germline, CDR1 is TSWWSYY and CDR2 QGS. The CDR3 runs to 20 residues. CDR3 in DNA: TGTGCTCTTGGGGAAAGCTACGAGGGAGACTGGGGGATCATAACCGATAAACTCATCTTT. It encodes CALGESYEGDWGIITDKLIF.

The chain joins TRDV1 to TRDJ1; TRDD3 matches at 13 bases. Trimming took 2 bases from V and 2 from J; bases not matched to a gene: 11. The length of the CDR3 is 19 residues. The germline V gene encodes CDR1 TSWWSYY and CDR2 QGS. The CDR3 sequence is CALGEGVLGDTTPTDKLIF. The CDR3 bases are TGTGCTCTTGGGGAAGGTGTACTGGGGGATACGACCCCAACCGATAAACTCATCTTT.

This clone appeared a few times. The rearrangement links TRDV1 to TRDJ1, with 9 positions matching TRDD3. The CDR3 has 21 amino acids. J was trimmed by 0 bases and V by 0 bases; bases with no gene match: 17. In germline, CDR1 is TSWWSYY, CDR2 QGS. The CDR3, as DNA: TGTGCTCTTGGGGAACTCGGCATAACGTCTGACTGGGGGACCTACACCGATAAACTCATCTTT. It specifies CALGELGITSDWGTYTDKLIF.

The chain recombines TRDV1 with TRDJ1; D might be TRDD3 (5 bases). The CDR3 sequence is 18 residues long. V lost 4 bases, J lost 0 bases, and 21 bases lay in between. CDR1 and CDR2 from the germline V gene are TSWWSYY and QGS. In DNA form, the CDR3 reads TGTGCTCTTGGGGGGGGGGGCGTCCTCCCACTGTACACCGATAAACTCATCTTT. Amino acid sequence: CALGGGGVLPLYTDKLIF.

The gene calls are TRDV1 and TRDJ1; 10 bases line up with TRDD3. The CDR3 has 19 residues. Trimming removed 7 bases from V and 5 bases from J; junction bases left unmatched: 22. Germline V gene sequence: CDR1 TSWWSYY, CDR2 QGS. CDR3 sequence: CALVGGGQLGDPRDDKLIF. The CDR3 DNA sequence: TGTGCTCTTGTAGGCGGGGGCCAACTGGGGGATCCTCGGGATGATAAACTCATCTTT.

This clone was detected only a few times. The chain joins TRDV1 to TRDJ1; TRDD3 agrees at 11 bases. Germline V lookup: CDR1 TSWWSYY, CDR2 QGS. J gave up 6 bases and V 3 bases, and 27 bases lay outside the gene matches. This CDR3 comprises 22 residues. The CDR3 loop reads CALGDSSLRALGDTLLWHKLIF. CDR3 in DNA: TGTGCTCTTGGGGATTCTTCCCTCCGGGCCTTGGGGGATACGCTGTTATGGCATAAACTCATCTTT.

The chain uses TRDV1 and TRDJ1; TRDD3 matches 9 bases. V shed 2 bases, J shed 4 bases, and the junction held 8 bases outside the gene matches. Germline V gene data show CDR1 as TSWWSYY and CDR2 as QGS. The CDR3 is 16 residues long. The CDR3 reads CALGESYGGYVDKLIF. The DNA of the CDR3 is TGTGCTCTTGGGGAATCCTATGGGGGATATGTCGATAAACTCATCTTT.

The chain has TRDV1 and TRDJ1; 12 nucleotides agree with TRDD3. Trimming at V came to 1 base and at J to 0 bases, leaving 18 bases not matched to a gene. Germline CDR1 is TSWWSYY and CDR2 is QGS. There are 22 residues in the CDR3. CDR3 sequence: CALGEPFPTNWGIPPYTDKLIF. The DNA of the CDR3 is TGTGCTCTTGGGGAACCTTTTCCGACCAACTGGGGGATACCACCGTACACCGATAAACTCATCTTT.

This clone was seen more than once but under ten times. The rearrangement uses TRDV1 and TRDJ1; 12 bases match TRDD3. CDR1 and CDR2 from the germline V gene are TSWWSYY and QGS. J was trimmed by 4 bases and V by 2 bases; bases with no gene match: 17. This CDR3 is 20 amino acids long. In DNA, the CDR3 is TGTGCTCTTGGGGAATTGCATTGGATCTGGGGGATACGGGAGAGCGATAAACTCATCTTT. Translated, it gives CALGELHWIWGIRESDKLIF.

This clone was detected only a few times. The chain links TRDV1 to TRDJ1, with 10 bases that match TRDD3. Per germline, CDR1 TSWWSYY and CDR2 QGS. V gave up 2 bases and J gave up 6 bases; unmatched junction bases: 24. The CDR3 contains 21 residues. The CDR3 coding sequence is TGTGCTCTTGGGGAATCACCCCCCCTCTTCCATCCTGGGGGGGATACGTATAAACTCATCTTT. Protein: CALGESPPLFHPGGDTYKLIF.

No V segment was called; the J segment is TRDJ1; the tabulated D call, TRDD3, remains unverified against the DNA. This CDR3 comprises 18 residues. The chain's CDR3 is CALGDPPRGNYSPDKLIF. The CDR3 DNA follows: TGTGCTCTTGGGGACCCGCCCCGGGGGAACTACTCTCCCGATAAACTCATCTTT.

This clone was seen a few times. Sequence at one end of the junction differs from germline and may be a read error. V usage is TRDV1 and J usage is TRDJ1, with TRDD3 matching over 12 bases. The CDR3 has 20 amino acids. Germline CDR1 TSWWSYY, CDR2 QGS. The CDR3 here is CALGEPSVYWGIQNTDKPIF. The CDR3 DNA follows: TGTGCTCTTGGGGAACCGTCCGTGTACTGGGGGATACAAAACACCGATAAACCCATCTTT.

A few counts support this clone. The V and J genes are TRDV1 and TRDJ1; 8 bases match TRDD3. CDR3 size: 20 residues. The germline V gene encodes CDR1 TSWWSYY and CDR2 QGS. Losses at the gene ends were 0 bases for V and 0 bases for J; bases not matched to a gene: 15. The CDR3 loop is CALGELSSRLGAAYTDKLIF. CDR3 bases: TGTGCTCTTGGGGAACTTTCATCCCGACTGGGGGCCGCGTACACCGATAAACTCATCTTT.

The V gene is TRDV1, the J gene TRDJ1, with no clear D. Germline matching of the DNA provided the J gene here, since TCRdb leaves it blank. CDR1 is TSWWSYY, CDR2 QGS, per germline. Trimming took 2 bases from V and 0 from J, leaving 16 bases between them. This CDR3 has 17 amino acids. CDR3 amino acids: CALGESMTGGYTDKLIF. CDR3 nucleotides: TGTGCTCTTGGGGAATCCATGACCGGAGGATACACCGATAAACTCATCTTT.

V is TRDV1 and J is TRDJ1; D possibly corresponds to TRDD3 (10 bases). Trimming cost V 2 bases and J 0 bases, with 28 bases left between them. This CDR3 comprises 21 residues. Germline CDR1 reads TSWWSYY; CDR2 reads QGS. This chain's CDR3 is CALGEGLPTTGGWGYTDKLIF. CDR3 in DNA: TGTGCTCTTGGGGAAGGCCTTCCTACGACTGGGGGATGGGGTTACACCGATAAACTCATCTTT.

This clone was counted between two and nine times. This rearrangement joins TRDV1 to TRDJ1; 8 nucleotides agree with TRDD3. Germline values: CDR1 TSWWSYY, CDR2 QGS. The CDR3 is 17 amino acids. Trimming took 3 bases from V and 2 from J; bases not matched to a gene: 11. The DNA of the CDR3 is TGTGCTCTTGGGGAGCTTATCCGGGGGATAAATACCGATAAACTCATCTTT. Protein product: CALGELIRGINTDKLIF.

This rearrangement joins TRDV1 to TRDJ1; 7 nucleotides align to TRDD3. The CDR3 contains 20 residues. Germline V gene sequence: CDR1 TSWWSYY, CDR2 QGS. Trimming at V came to 4 bases and at J to 4 bases, leaving 24 bases not matched to a gene. The CDR3 region has the DNA TGTGCTCTTGGGGGACCTCCCTACCTCCCCTCTGGGGGTTTCCACGATAAACTCATCTTT. Translating it yields CALGGPPYLPSGGFHDKLIF.

This clone appeared a few times. The gene calls are TRDV1 and TRDJ1, with D perhaps matching TRDD2 (5 bases). CDR1 TSWWSYY and CDR2 QGS come from the germline V gene. Trimming took 2 bases from V and 4 from J, leaving 17 bases between them. This CDR3 spans 16 amino acids. CDR3 protein: CALGEIIRPTIDKLIF. CDR3 in DNA: TGTGCTCTTGGGGAAATTATTCGACCTACCATCGATAAACTCATCTTT.

This clone has a handful of counts. The chain combines TRDV1 with TRDJ1, with TRDD3 matching 7 bases. CDR3 length: 19 residues. CDR1 TSWWSYY and CDR2 QGS come from the germline V gene. V shed 8 bases, J shed 4 bases, and the junction held 25 bases outside the gene matches. The CDR3 loop reads CALRLLGYWGSESGDKLIF. In DNA, the CDR3 is TGTGCTCTTCGCCTTCTTGGGTACTGGGGCTCAGAGAGTGGCGATAAACTCATCTTT.

In its sample, this clone was seen a few times. The chain combines TRDV1 with TRDJ1, with TRDD3 matching over 9 bases. The J segment lost 0 bases and the V segment lost 0 bases, leaving 8 bases of the junction unmatched. The germline V gene has CDR1 TSWWSYY and CDR2 QGS. The CDR3 extends over 18 amino acids. The CDR3 region has the DNA TGTGCTCTTGGGGAACTTATTCCAGGGGATACGTACACCGATAAACTCATCTTT. It yields the protein CALGELIPGDTYTDKLIF.

The V call is TRDV1, the J call TRDJ1, with 8 bases identical to TRDD3. Germline assignment: CDR1 TSWWSYY and CDR2 QGS. CDR3 length: 20 residues. The V segment lost 2 bases and the J segment 0 bases; nucleotides outside the gene matches: 17. The chain's CDR3 is CALGERSHSPTGGYTDKLIF. DNA of the CDR3: TGTGCTCTTGGGGAAAGATCCCATTCCCCGACTGGGGGGTACACCGATAAACTCATCTTT.

This clone appeared a few times. The J gene is TRDJ1, the V gene TRDV1; 12 positions agree with TRDD3. Germline trimming cut 0 bases from V and 0 bases from J; bases unmatched to any gene: 20. The CDR3 has 23 residues. Germline V gene lookup returns CDR1 TSWWSYY and CDR2 QGS. The CDR3 DNA reads as TGTGCTCTTGGGGAACTTCTCCTAAGCTCGTGGCTGGGGGATACGCGGGACACCGATAAACTCATCTTT. It translates to CALGELLLSSWLGDTRDTDKLIF.

The chain joins TRDV1 to TRDJ1; 13 nucleotides align to TRDD3. The CDR3 is made up of 21 amino acids. The J segment lost 1 base and the V segment lost 0 bases, leaving 14 bases of the junction unmatched. Germline values: CDR1 TSWWSYY, CDR2 QGS. DNA of the CDR3: TGTGCTCTTGGGGAACTTGGGGCTCCTACTGGGGGATACGGGGTCACCGATAAACTCATCTTT. Translating gives CALGELGAPTGGYGVTDKLIF.

This clone was counted between two and nine times. The V call is TRDV1, the J call TRDJ1; 9 bases fit TRDD3. Germline CDR1 reads TSWWSYY; CDR2 reads QGS. This CDR3 is built from 19 residues. The V and J ends lost 3 bases and 2 bases, in that order; junction bases with no gene match: 16. CDR3 protein: CALGDPPLGGYLGTDKLIF. For the CDR3, the DNA is TGTGCTCTTGGGGACCCACCTCTCGGGGGATACCTAGGGACCGATAAACTCATCTTT.